The 10 T cell receptor beta chains presented below share a single source sample, sequenced in a study of T cell changes during pregnancy in multiple sclerosis (dated by TCRdb to the late 2010s). Library generation was performed with the immunoSEQ multiplex PCR assay. TCRdb carries this immuneACCESS record with in-frame sequences only. Its versions omit some clonotypes, under half of them owing to an unresolved V gene in the studies checked, with the rest unexplained. For this sample the table gives tens of thousands of clones, of which around 90% were detected only once. Jointly, the top ten make up about 4.4% of the sample. The material sequenced was CD8+ T cells from peripheral blood mononuclear cells, taken after pregnancy. These receptors originate from a female donor with multiple sclerosis, enrolled in a pregnancy study.

V usage is TRBV7-2 and J usage is TRBJ2-5, with 13 bases aligning to TRBD2. From germline, CDR1 is SGHTA and CDR2 FQGNSA. J was trimmed by 1 base and V by 5 bases; bases with no gene match: 10. The CDR3 covers 18 residues. CDR3 loop: CASSPLTRLAGGQETQYF. The CDR3 nucleotides are TGTGCCAGCAGCCCATTGACGAGACTAGCGGGGGGCCAAGAGACCCAGTACTTC.

J is TRBJ1-2 and V is TRBV4-2, with D unresolved. Trimming removed 1 base from V and 7 bases from J, with 10 bases in between. CDR1 is LGHNA and CDR2 is YNFKEQ in the germline V gene. This CDR3 has 13 residues. DNA for the CDR3: TGTGCCAGCAGCCAAGTCTCCGAGGGTGGCTACACCTTC. It codes for CASSQVSEGGYTF.

V is TRBV7-9 and J is TRBJ2-1, with 13 bases identical to TRBD2. This CDR3 region has 15 residues. CDR1 is SEHNR, CDR2 FQNEAQ, per germline (reference sequence). V dropped 5 bases and J dropped 7; count of bases not matched to a gene: 5. The CDR3 is CASSPRLAGGNEQFF. The CDR3 DNA reads TGTGCCAGCAGCCCCCGACTAGCGGGGGGTAATGAGCAGTTCTTC.

In DNA form, the CDR3 reads TGTGCCAGCAGTTGGGGTAGCGGGGGGTCCGGGGAGCTGTTTTTT. It encodes CASSWGSGGSGELFF. The V and J genes are TRBV6-5 and TRBJ2-2, with 10 nucleotides matching TRBD2. The CDR3 runs to 15 residues. The ends lost 4 bases at V and 6 bases at J; junction bases unmatched: 5. Germline CDR1 MNHEY, CDR2 SVGAGI.

This clone was detected once. The chain combines TRBV11-3 with TRBJ1-5; tentative D call: TRBD1 (5 bases). Trimming shortened V by 1 base and J by 0 bases, and 16 bases separated the two germline ends. This CDR3 spans 18 amino acids. Germline CDR1 SGHNT, CDR2 YENEEA. The CDR3 bases are TGTGCCAGCAGCTTAGTTAGGGGCATCGAATATAGCAATCAGCCCCAGCATTTT. It specifies CASSLVRGIEYSNQPQHF.

CDR3 coding DNA: TGTGCCAGCAGTCACGGAGCCTCCTCTGGAAACACCATATATTTT. Translated, it gives CASSHGASSGNTIYF. The chain links TRBV27 to TRBJ1-3; D not certain. V gave up 5 bases and J gave up 0 bases, with 11 bases separating them. This CDR3 is built from 15 residues. The germline gives CDR1 MNHEY, CDR2 SMNVEV (reference sequence).

This clone was picked up one time. V is TRBV15 and J is TRBJ1-1; D is possibly TRBD1 (6 bases). The CDR3 is 16 amino acids. The germline V gene has CDR1 LNHNV and CDR2 YYDKDF (reference sequence). V was pared by 5 bases and J by 4 bases, with 20 bases between. In DNA form, the CDR3 reads TGTGCCACCAGCTCAGATCTAAAGAGGGGGGGCACTGAAGCTTTCTTT. It is translated as CATSSDLKRGGTEAFF.

The CDR3 coding sequence is TGTGCCAGCAGCCCCCCAGTGGTTCGCCCAACTAATGAAAAACTGTTTTTT. Translation: CASSPPVVRPTNEKLFF. J is TRBJ1-4 and V is TRBV7-9; D is ambiguous. CDR3 length: 17 residues. The V and J ends lost 5 bases and 0 bases respectively, with 16 bases between them. Germline loops: CDR1 SEHNR, CDR2 FQNEAQ (reference sequence).

The chain employs TRBV4-1 and TRBJ2-1; 9 bases match TRBD2. Germline V lookup: CDR1 MGHRA, CDR2 YSYEKL. The CDR3 extends over 16 amino acids. With V trimmed by 2 bases and J by 6 bases, 8 bases remained unmatched. CDR3 bases: TGCGCCAGCAGCCAACCCGGGACTAGCCTCCTCAATGAGCAGTTCTTC. Amino acid sequence: CASSQPGTSLLNEQFF.

This chain connects TRBV11-2 to TRBJ1-5; unclear D gene. Germline CDR1 is SGHAT and CDR2 is FQNNGV. The V and J ends lost 5 bases and 11 bases respectively, with 16 bases between them. The CDR3 loop spans 13 amino acids. CDR3 nucleotides: TGTGCCAGCAGCGAGACCCTCATGGAGACCCAGCATTTT. Encoded protein: CASSETLMETQHF. The whole variable domain, filled in from reference TRBV11-2 and TRBJ1-5, reads EAGVAQSPRYKIIEKRQSVAFWCNPISGHATLYWYQQILGQGPKLLIQFQNNGVVDDSQLPKDRFSAERLKGVDSTLKIQPAKLEDSAVYLCASSETLMETQHFGDGTRLSIL.